The T cell receptor (beta chain) described here comes from a study of OX40 agonist ivuxolimab in advanced cancers. Some clones are missing from TCRdb's copy, which holds only in-frame ones; the method was immunoSEQ multiplex PCR. This sample has about 58,000 clones; approximately 87% occur once, and the top ten carry approximately 3%. This clonotype was obtained from an adult with an advanced solid tumor such as melanoma, head and neck, liver or kidney cancer. Material: CD4+ or CD8+ T cells sorted from blood, obtained in a trial of the OX40 agonist ivuxolimab.

The CDR3 region has the DNA TGTGCCAGCAGCTTAGAACAGACTAGCTCCTACGAGCAGTACTTC. Translation gives CASSLEQTSSYEQYF. The chain joins TRBV7-2 to TRBJ2-7, with a tentative D call TRBD2 (6 bases). The CDR3 extends over 15 amino acids. V gave up 1 base and J gave up 0 bases, with 10 bases separating them. In germline, CDR1 is SGHTA, CDR2 FQGNSA.